Shown below are 16 T cell receptor beta chains from a single sample sequenced in a study of blood T cell repertoires in COVID-19. The protocol was immunoSEQ multiplex PCR, while the TCRdb copy is restricted to in-frame clones and leaves out a portion. The sample holds 150,000 to 200,000 clones, 70% to 90% seen once. Sequenced sample: peripheral blood. These receptors were obtained from a person aged 65 to 85 with COVID-19, enrolled during active disease.

The V call is TRBV7-2, the J call TRBJ2-1; 8 bases fit TRBD1. The V segment lost 3 bases and the J segment 6 bases; nucleotides outside the gene matches: 7. CDR1 is SGHTA and CDR2 is FQGNSA in the germline V gene. This CDR3 spans 15 amino acids. CDR3 residues: CASSFDRGVSNEQFF. CDR3 DNA sequence: TGTGCCAGCAGCTTCGACAGGGGAGTGAGCAATGAGCAGTTCTTC. Full variable domain (outside the CDR3, taken from reference TRBV7-2 and TRBJ2-1): GAGVSQSPSNKVTEKGKDVELRCDPISGHTALYWYRQSLGQGLEFLIYFQGNSAPDKSGLPSDRFSAERTGGSVSTLTIQRTQQEDSAVYLCASSFDRGVSNEQFFGPGTRLTVL.

This clone was counted a single time. The CDR3 region is CASSAPSGTGLAEQYF. CDR3 in DNA: TGTGCCAGCAGTGCACCCAGCGGGACAGGGCTGGCCGAGCAGTACTTC. The chain combines TRBV6-1 with TRBJ2-7; 9 bases fit TRBD1. Losses at the gene ends were 4 bases for V and 6 bases for J; bases not matched to a gene: 13. Germline V gene data show CDR1 as MNHNS and CDR2 as SASEGT. CDR3 length: 16 residues.

The chain couples TRBV27 to TRBJ2-5, with D possibly being TRBD1 (5 bases). The V end was cut by 1 base, the J end by 5 bases, with 14 bases between. CDR1 and CDR2 from the germline V gene are MNHEY and SMNVEV (reference sequence). The CDR3 totals 15 residues. In nucleotides, the CDR3 is TGTGCCAGCAGTTTATACAGGTCTCAACCGGAGACCCAGTACTTC. Residues: CASSLYRSQPETQYF.

V and J are TRBV6-1 and TRBJ2-7, with 8 nucleotides matching TRBD1. This CDR3 region has 14 residues. The V gene end was trimmed by 1 base and the J gene end by 5 bases; junction bases not matched to a gene: 4. In germline, CDR1 is MNHNS, CDR2 SASEGT. In nucleotides, the CDR3 is TGTGCCAGCAGTGAAGGACAGGGGAGAAACGAGCAGTACTTC. It encodes CASSEGQGRNEQYF.

The chain links TRBV7-6 to TRBJ2-1; 7 bases align to TRBD2. The CDR3 is 16 amino acids. Germline CDR1 is SGHVS and CDR2 is FNYEAQ. With V trimmed by 5 bases and J by 1 base, 8 bases remained unmatched. CDR3: CASSPTGGGSYNEQFF. The CDR3 DNA reads as TGTGCCAGCAGCCCCACCGGGGGAGGGTCCTACAATGAGCAGTTCTTC.

The rearrangement joins TRBV29-1 to TRBJ2-7; a possible D gene is TRBD1 (6 bases). Germline V gene sequence: CDR1 SQVTM, CDR2 ANQGSEA. The germline V and J ends were trimmed by 1 base and 4 bases, with 11 bases remaining between them. This CDR3 has 13 amino acids. The CDR3 bases are TGCAGCGTTGAAGCGTTTCAGGGGTACGAGCAGTACTTC. Encoded protein: CSVEAFQGYEQYF.

This clone has only a few counts. This sequence joins TRBV7-2 and TRBJ2-2; 8 bases match TRBD2. CDR1 and CDR2 (germline): SGHTA, FQGNSA. The length of the CDR3 is 19 residues. The V gene end was trimmed by 4 bases and the J gene end by 4 bases; junction bases not matched to a gene: 17. CDR3 DNA: TGTGCCAGCAGCTCCCTGCGACTTGCGGGAGGATCGGGCACCGGGGAGCTGTTTTTT. Its protein is CASSSLRLAGGSGTGELFF.

The CDR3 DNA follows: TGTGCCAGCAGTTTATCGGGGACAGATAGCAATCAGCCCCAGCATTTT. This sequence encodes CASSLSGTDSNQPQHF. The V and J genes are TRBV27 and TRBJ1-5, with 7 bases aligning to TRBD1. The CDR3 is made up of 16 amino acids. V gave up 0 bases and J gave up 0 bases; unmatched junction bases: 2. CDR1 and CDR2 from the germline V gene are MNHEY and SMNVEV (reference sequence).

The rearrangement links TRBV11-2 to TRBJ1-2; 8 bases match TRBD1. Per germline, CDR1 SGHAT and CDR2 FQNNGV. The J segment lost 4 bases and the V segment lost 4 bases, leaving 20 bases of the junction unmatched. CDR3 length: 19 residues. The CDR3 DNA reads as TGTGCCAGCAGCTGGGAACCGCGGGACAGGATGTTTTCGGTCTATGGCTACACCTTC. Translated, it gives CASSWEPRDRMFSVYGYTF.

This chain uses TRBV7-7 with TRBJ2-1; TRBD2 agrees at 9 bases. Germline V gene lookup returns CDR1 SSHAT and CDR2 FNYEAQ (reference sequence). After removal of 2 bases from V and 0 bases from J, the junction contained 8 bases not matched to a gene. This CDR3 has 18 amino acids. The CDR3 sequence: CASSLLSSGVSSYNEQFF. CDR3 bases: TGTGCCAGCAGCTTATTGTCTAGCGGGGTGAGCTCCTACAATGAGCAGTTCTTC.

The V gene is TRBV28, the J gene TRBJ1-4; D may be TRBD1 (6 bases). The CDR3 length is 11 residues. CDR1 is MDHEN and CDR2 is SYDVKM in the germline V gene. Trimming shortened V by 7 bases and J by 6 bases, and 6 bases separated the two germline ends. CDR3: CASKGDEKLFF. DNA of the CDR3: TGTGCCAGCAAGGGGGATGAAAAACTGTTTTTT. The variable domain in full, with the rest retrieved from reference TRBV28 and TRBJ1-4, is DVKVTQSSRYLVKRTGEKVFLECVQDMDHENMFWYRQDPGLGLRLIYFSYDVKMKEKGDIPEGYSVSREKKERFSLILESASTNQTSMYLCASKGDEKLFFGSGTQLSVL.

The chain has TRBV7-2 and TRBJ1-1; 7 nucleotides align to TRBD1. The CDR3 covers 12 residues. J gave up 11 bases and V 2 bases, and 5 bases lay outside the gene matches. Looked up from germline, CDR1 is SGHTA and CDR2 is FQGNSA. The CDR3 region is CASSLTSGGAFF. In nucleotides, the CDR3 is TGTGCCAGCAGCTTAACGTCAGGGGGGGCTTTCTTT.

J is TRBJ2-6 and V is TRBV5-1, with 9 positions matching TRBD1. Per the germline V gene, CDR1 is SGHRS and CDR2 is YFSETQ. CDR3 length: 18 residues. Germline trimming cut 1 base from V and 0 bases from J; bases unmatched to any gene: 5. CDR3: CASSLPGQGFSGANVLTF. The CDR3 DNA sequence: TGCGCCAGCAGCTTGCCGGGACAGGGTTTCTCTGGGGCCAACGTCCTGACTTTC. The full variable domain, completed using reference TRBV5-1 and TRBJ2-6, is KAGVTQTPRYLIKTRGQQVTLSCSPISGHRSVSWYQQTPGQGLQFLFEYFSETQRNKGNFPGRFSGRQFSNSRSEMNVSTLELGDSALYLCASSLPGQGFSGANVLTFGAGSRLTVL.

The rearrangement uses TRBV19 and TRBJ1-5, with TRBD1 matching over 8 bases. The CDR3 is 16 amino acids. J lost 2 bases, V lost 5 bases, and 8 bases had no gene match. Per germline, CDR1 LNHDA and CDR2 SQIVND (reference sequence). CDR3 in amino acids: CASSFWTGSGNQPQHF. The CDR3 DNA is TGTGCCAGTAGTTTCTGGACAGGGTCGGGCAATCAGCCCCAGCATTTT.

This chain connects TRBV7-2 to TRBJ1-6, with D hard to call. This CDR3 region has 15 residues. Germline CDR1 reads SGHTA; CDR2 reads FQGNSA. The ends were cut back, 1 base at V and 10 bases at J, with 14 bases in the middle. The CDR3 nucleotides read TGTGCCAGCAGCTTAGGGCCTGAGATGGGCTCACCCCTCCACTTT. Its protein product is CASSLGPEMGSPLHF.

The rearrangement links TRBV7-2 to TRBJ2-5, with D possibly being TRBD2 (5 bases). This CDR3 contains 15 residues. V gave up 6 bases and J gave up 4 bases, with 18 bases separating them. Germline V lookup: CDR1 SGHTA, CDR2 FQGNSA. The CDR3 sequence is CASSLFSSRGETQYF. The CDR3 DNA reads as TGTGCCAGCAGTTTGTTCTCCTCTCGGGGAGAGACCCAGTACTTC.